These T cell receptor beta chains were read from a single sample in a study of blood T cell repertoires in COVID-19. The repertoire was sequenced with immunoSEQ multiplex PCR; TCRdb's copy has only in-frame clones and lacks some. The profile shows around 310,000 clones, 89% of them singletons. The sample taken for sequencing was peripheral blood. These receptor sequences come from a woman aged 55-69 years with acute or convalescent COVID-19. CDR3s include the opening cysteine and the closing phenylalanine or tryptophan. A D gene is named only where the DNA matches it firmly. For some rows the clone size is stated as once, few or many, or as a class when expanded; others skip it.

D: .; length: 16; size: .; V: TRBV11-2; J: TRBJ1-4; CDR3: CASSTEAGWSGEKLFF; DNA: TGTGCCAGCAGCACTGAGGCGGGTTGGTCGGGTGAAAAACTGTTTTTT
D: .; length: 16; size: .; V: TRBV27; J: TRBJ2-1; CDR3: CASSSTPIWGGDEQFF; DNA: TGTGCCAGCAGTTCTACTCCAATCTGGGGCGGTGATGAGCAGTTCTTC
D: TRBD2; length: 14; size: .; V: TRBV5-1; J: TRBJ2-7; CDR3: CASSPGLAGVEQYF; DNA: TGCGCCAGCAGCCCGGGACTAGCGGGAGTCGAGCAGTACTTC
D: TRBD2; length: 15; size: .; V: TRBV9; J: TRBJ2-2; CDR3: CASSVDLAGGRELFF; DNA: TGTGCCAGCAGCGTAGACCTAGCGGGAGGGAGGGAGCTGTTTTTT
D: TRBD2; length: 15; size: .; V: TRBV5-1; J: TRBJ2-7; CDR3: CASSLEGRGFDEQYF; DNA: TGCGCCAGCAGCTTGGAAGGGCGGGGGTTCGACGAGCAGTACTTC
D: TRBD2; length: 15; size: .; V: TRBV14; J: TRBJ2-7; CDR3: CASSQLQRGSYEQYF; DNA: TGTGCCAGCAGCCAATTACAGCGGGGCTCCTACGAGCAGTACTTC
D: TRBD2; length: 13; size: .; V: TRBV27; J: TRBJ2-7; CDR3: CASSRAGRHEQYF; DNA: TGTGCCAGCAGCCGAGCGGGGCGCCACGAGCAGTACTTC
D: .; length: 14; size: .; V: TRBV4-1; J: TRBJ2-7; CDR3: CASSQGDRAYEQYF; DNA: TGCGCCAGCAGCCAAGGCGACAGAGCCTACGAGCAGTACTTC
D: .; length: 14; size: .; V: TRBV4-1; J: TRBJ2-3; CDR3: CASSHGIGTDTQYF; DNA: TGCGCCAGCAGCCATGGCATCGGCACAGATACGCAGTATTTT
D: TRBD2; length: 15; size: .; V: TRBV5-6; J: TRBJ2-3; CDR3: CASSKTSGGGDTQYF; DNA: TGTGCCAGCAGCAAAACTAGCGGGGGCGGGGATACGCAGTATTTT
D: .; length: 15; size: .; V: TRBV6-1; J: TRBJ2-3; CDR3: CASSDVSPSTDTQYF; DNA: TGTGCCAGCAGTGATGTGTCCCCAAGCACAGATACGCAGTATTTT
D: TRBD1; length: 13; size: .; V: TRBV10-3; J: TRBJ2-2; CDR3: CAMTGDPTGELFF; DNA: TGTGCCATGACAGGGGACCCCACCGGGGAGCTGTTTTTT
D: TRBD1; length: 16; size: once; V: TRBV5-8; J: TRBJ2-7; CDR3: CASSLVFGTGVFEQYF; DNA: TGTGCCAGCAGCTTGGTCTTCGGGACAGGGGTATTCGAGCAGTACTTC
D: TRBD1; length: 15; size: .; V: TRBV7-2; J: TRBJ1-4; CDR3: CASSLGQGNNEKLFF; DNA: TGTGCCAGCAGCTTAGGACAGGGGAATAATGAAAAACTGTTTTTT
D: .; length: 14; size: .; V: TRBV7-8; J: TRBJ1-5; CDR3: CASSLVQFNQPQHF; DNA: TGTGCCAGCAGCTTAGTTCAGTTCAATCAGCCCCAGCATTTT
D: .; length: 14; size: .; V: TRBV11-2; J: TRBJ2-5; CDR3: CASSIGHGSETQYF; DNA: TGTGCCAGCAGCATTGGACACGGCTCGGAGACCCAGTACTTC
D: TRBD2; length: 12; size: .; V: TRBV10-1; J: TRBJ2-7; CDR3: CASVTAGVEQYF; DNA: TGCGCCAGCGTGACGGCGGGAGTCGAGCAGTACTTC
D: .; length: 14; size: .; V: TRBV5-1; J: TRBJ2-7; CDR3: CASSTSGRRYEQYF; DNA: TGCGCCAGCAGCACAAGCGGGCGGAGATACGAGCAGTACTTC
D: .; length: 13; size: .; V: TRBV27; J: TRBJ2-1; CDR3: CASSPLSYNEQFF; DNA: TGTGCCAGCAGTCCCCTATCGTACAATGAGCAGTTCTTC
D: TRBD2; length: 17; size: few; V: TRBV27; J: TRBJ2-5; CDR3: CASSTPRTSGSIETQYF; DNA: TGTGCCAGCAGTACGCCCCGGACTAGCGGGAGTATAGAGACCCAGTACTTC
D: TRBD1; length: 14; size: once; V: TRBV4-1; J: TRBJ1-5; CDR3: CASSLRQGNQPQHF; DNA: TGCGCCAGCAGCCTGCGACAGGGTAATCAGCCCCAGCATTTT
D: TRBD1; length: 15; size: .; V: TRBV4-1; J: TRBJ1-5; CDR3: CASSQETGIGQPQHF; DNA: TGCGCCAGCAGCCAGGAGACAGGGATTGGCCAGCCCCAGCATTTT
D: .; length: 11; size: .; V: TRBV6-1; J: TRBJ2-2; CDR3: CASLYTGELFF; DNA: TGTGCCAGCCTCTACACCGGGGAGCTGTTTTTT
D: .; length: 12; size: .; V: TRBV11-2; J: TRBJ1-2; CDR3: CASSPGGYGYTF; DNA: TGTGCCAGCAGCCCGGGGGGCTATGGCTACACCTTC
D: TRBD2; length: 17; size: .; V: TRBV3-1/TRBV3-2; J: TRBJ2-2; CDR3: CASSQVLSGAFTGELFF; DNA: TGTGCCAGCAGCCAAGTGCTTAGCGGGGCGTTCACCGGGGAGCTGTTTTTT
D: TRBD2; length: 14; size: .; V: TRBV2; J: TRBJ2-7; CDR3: CASQTSGALYEQYF; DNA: TGTGCCAGTCAGACTAGCGGGGCACTCTACGAGCAGTACTTC
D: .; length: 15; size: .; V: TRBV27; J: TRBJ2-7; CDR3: CASSLSGVGAYEQYF; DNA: TGTGCCAGCAGTTTATCAGGGGTAGGGGCCTACGAGCAGTACTTC
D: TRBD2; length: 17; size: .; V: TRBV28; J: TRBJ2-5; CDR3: CASSLPGLAPERETQYF; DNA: TGTGCCAGCAGCCTCCCCGGACTAGCCCCGGAACGGGAGACCCAGTACTTC
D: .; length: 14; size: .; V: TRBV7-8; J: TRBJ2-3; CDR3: CASTPRAGPDTQYF; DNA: TGTGCCAGCACCCCAAGGGCGGGGCCAGATACGCAGTATTTT
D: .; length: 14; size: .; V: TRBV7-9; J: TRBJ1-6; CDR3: CASSLEAYNSPLHF; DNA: TGTGCCAGCAGCTTAGAAGCGTATAATTCACCCCTCCACTTT
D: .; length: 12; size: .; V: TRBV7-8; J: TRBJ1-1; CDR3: CASTRWNTEAFF; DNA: TGTGCCAGCACGAGGTGGAACACTGAAGCTTTCTTT
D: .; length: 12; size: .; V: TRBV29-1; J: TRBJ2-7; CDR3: CSVGQGKYEQYF; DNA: TGCAGCGTTGGGCAGGGTAAATACGAGCAGTACTTC
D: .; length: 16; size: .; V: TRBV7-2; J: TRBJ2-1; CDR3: CASSLALAGAYNEQFF; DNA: TGTGCCAGCAGCTTAGCTCTGGCGGGCGCCTACAATGAGCAGTTCTTC
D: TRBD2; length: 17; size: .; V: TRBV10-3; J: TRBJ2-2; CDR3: CAISERAGGPNTGELFF; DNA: TGTGCCATCAGTGAGCGGGCGGGGGGCCCGAACACCGGGGAGCTGTTTTTT
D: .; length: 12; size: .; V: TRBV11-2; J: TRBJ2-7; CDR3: CASSPESYEQYF; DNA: TGTGCCAGCAGCCCCGAGTCATACGAGCAGTACTTC
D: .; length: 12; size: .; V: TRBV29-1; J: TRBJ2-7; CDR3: CSVVQGTHEQYF; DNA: TGCAGCGTTGTCCAGGGGACCCACGAGCAGTACTTC
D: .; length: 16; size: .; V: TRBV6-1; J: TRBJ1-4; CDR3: CASSEGGGRTNEKLFF; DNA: TGTGCCAGCAGTGAAGGAGGAGGGCGGACTAATGAAAAACTGTTTTTT
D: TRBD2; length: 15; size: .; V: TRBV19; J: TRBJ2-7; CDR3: CATRGKRGDPYEQYF; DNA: TGTGCCACCCGAGGGAAGCGGGGCGATCCCTACGAGCAGTACTTC
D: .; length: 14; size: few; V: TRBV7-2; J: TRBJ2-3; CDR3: CASSLAGSTDTQYF; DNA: TGTGCCAGCAGCTTAGCGGGCTCCACAGATACGCAGTATTTT
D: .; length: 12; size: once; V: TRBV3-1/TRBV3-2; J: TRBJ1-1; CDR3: CATLGGGTEAFF; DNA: TGTGCCACCCTTGGGGGGGGAACTGAAGCTTTCTTT
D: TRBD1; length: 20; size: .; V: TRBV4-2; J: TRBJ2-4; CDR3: CASSQDSGQVKGIAKNIQYF; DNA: TGTGCCAGCAGCCAAGATTCGGGACAGGTTAAGGGGATAGCCAAAAACATTCAGTACTTC
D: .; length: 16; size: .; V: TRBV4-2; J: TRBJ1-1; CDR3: CASSQDWGLLNTEAFF; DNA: TGTGCCAGCAGCCAAGATTGGGGACTGTTGAACACTGAAGCTTTCTTT
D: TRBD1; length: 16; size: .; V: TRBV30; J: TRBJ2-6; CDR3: CAWDRGSGSGANVLTF; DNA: TGTGCCTGGGACAGGGGAAGTGGCTCTGGGGCCAACGTCCTGACTTTC
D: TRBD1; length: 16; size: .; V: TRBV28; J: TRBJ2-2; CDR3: CASSTPGTGTSGELFF; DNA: TGTGCCAGCAGTACCCCCGGGACAGGGACCTCCGGGGAGCTGTTTTTT
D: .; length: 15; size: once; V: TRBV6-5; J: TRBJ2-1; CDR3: CASTGAGSSYNEQFF; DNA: TGTGCCAGCACCGGAGCTGGCAGCTCCTACAATGAGCAGTTCTTC
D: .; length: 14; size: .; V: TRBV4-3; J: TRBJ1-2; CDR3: CASSQEGGNYGYTF; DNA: TGCGCCAGCAGCCAAGAAGGAGGGAACTATGGCTACACCTTC